These 27 T cell receptor beta chains were sequenced from one sample in a study of spatial heterogeneity in lung cancer (dated by TCRdb to the late 2010s). The meaning of the sample's time point label: sample taken at primary tumor resection. The method behind the library was 5' RACE. Instrument used: NextSeq 500. The public reads were reprocessed in TCRdb via fastp at Q25 and MiXCR, keeping in-frame beta chains. Identical CDR3 protein sequences are pooled into one entry, listed with their most common genes and DNA. For this sample there are 8,200 or so distinct CDR3 sequences; 7.5% to 10% appear just once. Roughly 24% of the sample lies in the top ten. The starting material was normal lung tissue next to the tumor, obtained at surgery. Source of these receptors: a male donor with early-stage non-small cell lung cancer.

Many counts were recorded for this clonotype. CDR3 bases: TGTGCCAGCAGCCAAGAGTATACAGGGGAAGCTTTCTTT. It is translated as CASSQEYTGEAFF. The V gene is TRBV3-1, the J gene TRBJ1-1; a possible D gene is TRBD1 (6 bases). Trimming removed 0 bases at V and 8 bases at J, with 10 bases between. The germline V gene encodes CDR1 LGHDT and CDR2 YNNKEL (reference sequence). The CDR3 consists of 13 residues.

There are many counts of this clonotype. The V gene is TRBV12-3 or TRBV12-4, the J gene TRBJ2-2; D remains ambiguous. The CDR3 sequence is 13 residues long. The germline V and J ends were trimmed by 5 bases and 1 base, with 5 bases remaining between them. This CDR3 reads CASSTMNTGELFF. The CDR3 DNA reads TGTGCCAGCAGTACCATGAACACCGGGGAGCTGTTTTTT.

This clonotype has ten or more counts. This rearrangement joins TRBV20-1 to TRBJ2-2; D tentatively fits TRBD1 or TRBD2 (6 bases each). V lost 3 bases and J lost 1, with 12 bases in between. The CDR3 loop spans 15 amino acids. Germline values: CDR1 DFQATT, CDR2 SNEGSKA (reference sequence). CDR3: CSARIGGENTGELFF. The CDR3 DNA reads TGCAGTGCTAGGATCGGGGGCGAGAACACCGGGGAGCTGTTTTTT.

This clonotype was observed many times. The CDR3 DNA follows: TGCAGTGCTAGTCCTAGCGGGGGTTCCTACGAGCAGTACTTC. It codes for CSASPSGGSYEQYF. The J gene is TRBJ2-7, the V gene TRBV20-1; the match to TRBD2 covers 10 bases. CDR3 size: 14 residues. The trim removed 3 bases at V and 1 base at J, leaving 3 bases unmatched. The germline V gene has CDR1 DFQATT and CDR2 SNEGSKA (reference sequence).

By share of the sample, this clonotype is medium-sized (0.01 to 0.1%). The chain joins TRBV6-6 to TRBJ1-5; D is unclear. The ends were cut back, 4 bases at V and 7 bases at J, with 11 bases in the middle. The CDR3 totals 13 residues. CDR1 and CDR2 from the germline V gene are MNHNY and SVGAGI (reference sequence). The CDR3 nucleotides are TGTGCCAGCAGTTTTGAGACACGGCAGCCCCAGCATTTT. Its translation: CASSFETRQPQHF.

This clonotype was detected many times. The chain has TRBV2 and TRBJ1-5, with D tentatively TRBD1 (5 bases). V was pared by 3 bases and J by 1 base, with 7 bases between. Germline V gene sequence: CDR1 SNHLY, CDR2 FYNNEI. This CDR3 comprises 14 residues. In DNA, the CDR3 is TGTGCCAGCAGTGAGACAGCCAGCAATCAGCCCCAGCATTTT. This encodes CASSETASNQPQHF.

By proportion, this clonotype is medium-sized. The gene calls are TRBV7-2 and TRBJ1-5; TRBD1 is a possible D gene (5 bases). Germline CDR1 SGHTA, CDR2 FQGNSA. The V end lost 4 bases, the J end lost 0 bases, and 10 bases lay between the germline ends. This CDR3 is 15 amino acids long. The CDR3 region has the DNA TGTGCCAGCAGCTCCTCAGGGATTAGCAATCAGCCCCAGCATTTT. Translation: CASSSSGISNQPQHF.

This clonotype came up many times. The chain employs TRBV7-2 and TRBJ2-2, with 10 bases identical to TRBD1. This CDR3 comprises 14 residues. Germline assignment: CDR1 SGHTA and CDR2 FQGNSA. The J segment lost 7 bases and the V segment lost 5 bases, leaving 4 bases of the junction unmatched. CDR3 nucleotide sequence: TGTGCCAGCAGCATGACAGGGGGCGACGGGGAGCTGTTTTTT. The encoded protein is CASSMTGGDGELFF.

This clonotype has at least ten counts. V gene TRBV6-6 combines with J gene TRBJ1-5; 8 positions agree with TRBD1. Germline CDR1 is MNHNY and CDR2 is SVGAGI (reference sequence). Losses at the gene ends were 4 bases for V and 7 bases for J; bases not matched to a gene: 3. CDR3 size: 13 residues. CDR3 sequence reads: CASSFGQGQPQHF. The CDR3 DNA follows: TGTGCCAGCAGTTTCGGACAGGGACAGCCCCAGCATTTT.

At least ten counts were recorded for this clonotype. The rearrangement joins TRBV6-1 to TRBJ1-5; the D is unclear. The CDR3 loop spans 16 amino acids. Trimming took 7 bases from V and 5 from J, leaving 21 bases between them. The V gene's germline CDR1 is MNHNS and CDR2 SASEGT. CDR3 nucleotide sequence: TGTGCCAGCAAAAGGTCGGCCTTCGATAACCATCAGCCCCAGCATTTT. Its protein product is CASKRSAFDNHQPQHF.

There are a few counts of this clonotype. The chain couples TRBV3-1 to TRBJ1-5; D remains unclear. Looked up from germline, CDR1 is LGHDT and CDR2 is YNNKEL (reference sequence). Between the trimmed V and J ends, which lost 0 bases and 6 bases, there was a span of 9 bases. This CDR3 comprises 14 residues. CDR3 sequence: CASSQDHLSQPQHF. Written as DNA, the CDR3 is TGTGCCAGCAGCCAAGACCATCTGAGTCAGCCCCAGCATTTT.

This clonotype was picked up many times. The chain has TRBV5-6 and TRBJ2-2; the D gene is possibly TRBD2 (5 bases). In germline, CDR1 is SGHDT, CDR2 YYEEEE. This CDR3 region has 14 residues. The V end lost 4 bases, the J end lost 4 bases, and 11 bases lay between the germline ends. CDR3 loop: CASSRPGSTGELFF. The DNA of the CDR3 is TGTGCCAGCAGCCGGCCGGGATCCACCGGGGAGCTGTTTTTT.

This clonotype was seen repeatedly, ten times or more. The rearrangement links TRBV28 to TRBJ2-7; a weak D match, TRBD2 (6 bases). The CDR3 has 16 amino acids. CDR1 is MDHEN and CDR2 is SYDVKM in the germline V gene. The germline V and J ends were trimmed by 6 bases and 1 base, with 19 bases remaining between them. The CDR3 sequence is CASRGTGRLSSYEQYF. The DNA for the CDR3 is TGTGCCAGCAGAGGGACTGGACGACTCTCTTCCTACGAGCAGTACTTC.

This clonotype showed up many times. An end of the junction differs from the germline gene, which may be a read error. This sequence joins TRBV3-1 and TRBJ1-1; tentatively, D is TRBD1 (5 bases). In germline, CDR1 is LGHDT, CDR2 YNNKEL (reference sequence). The CDR3 is 12 residues long. In DNA form, the CDR3 reads TGTGCCAGCAGCCAAGATGGTCAGGCGGGGGAATTT. Translation: CASSQDGQAGEF.

There are many counts of this clonotype. V gene TRBV6-2 or TRBV6-3 combines with J gene TRBJ2-7; D may be TRBD2 (6 bases). The germline gives CDR1 MNHEY, CDR2 SVGEGT. V gave up 5 bases and J gave up 3 bases, with 17 bases separating them. This CDR3 contains 15 residues. This CDR3 is CASSTRRGLVYEQYF. The DNA of the CDR3 is TGTGCCAGCAGTACCCGGCGGGGCCTAGTCTACGAGCAGTACTTC.

Within the sample, this clonotype is medium-sized (0.01 to 0.1%). J is TRBJ2-1 and V is TRBV2; D is possibly TRBD1 (5 bases). This CDR3 is 13 amino acids long. CDR1 SNHLY and CDR2 FYNNEI come from the germline V gene. Trimming left V 3 bases short and J 15 bases short, with 18 bases between. CDR3: CASSEVLQGSTFF. CDR3 bases: TGTGCCAGCAGTGAGGTGTTGCAGGGAAGTACGTTCTTC.

The table lists this clonotype with many counts. The chain has TRBV20-1 and TRBJ1-5, with D tentatively TRBD1 (5 bases). The length of the CDR3 is 14 residues. Per germline, CDR1 DFQATT and CDR2 SNEGSKA (reference sequence). The V gene lost 5 bases and the J gene lost 2 bases, with 13 bases spanning the gap. The CDR3 coding sequence is TGCAGTGCTCCAGTGCGGGACGGCAATCAGCCCCAGCATTTT. This encodes CSAPVRDGNQPQHF.

This clonotype was counted many times. V and J are TRBV6-5 and TRBJ1-3; TRBD1 might be the D (6 bases). Looked up from germline, CDR1 is MNHEY and CDR2 is SVGAGI. Trimming removed 7 bases at V and 2 bases at J, with 12 bases between. This CDR3 is 14 amino acids long. CDR3 in DNA: TGTGCCAGCAAGGAACAGGGAGCTGGAAACACCATATATTTT. This gives the protein CASKEQGAGNTIYF.

This clonotype was observed at least ten times. This chain joins TRBV20-1 and TRBJ1-5, with 7 bases fitting TRBD1. Germline CDR1 reads DFQATT; CDR2 reads SNEGSKA (reference sequence). The CDR3 covers 14 residues. Germline trimming cut 5 bases from V and 1 base from J; bases unmatched to any gene: 5. The CDR3: CSAWPGQSNQPQHF. CDR3 in DNA: TGCAGTGCTTGGCCGGGACAGAGCAATCAGCCCCAGCATTTT.

This clonotype has at least ten counts. This chain joins TRBV29-1 and TRBJ2-5; TRBD2 agrees at 7 bases. The CDR3 totals 12 residues. From germline, CDR1 is SQVTM and CDR2 ANQGSEA. Germline trimming cut 1 base from V and 5 bases from J; bases unmatched to any gene: 1. The CDR3 loop reads CSVEGGGETQYF. The CDR3 bases are TGCAGCGTTGAAGGGGGGGGTGAGACCCAGTACTTC.

This clonotype showed up many times. The chain couples TRBV5-1 to TRBJ2-5, with 8 bases matching TRBD1. This CDR3 is built from 15 residues. J was trimmed by 5 bases and V by 1 base; bases with no gene match: 7. Germline V lookup: CDR1 SGHRS, CDR2 YFSETQ. The CDR3: CASSLRAGGEETQYF. The CDR3 nucleotides are TGCGCCAGCAGCTTGCGGGCAGGGGGCGAGGAGACCCAGTACTTC.

This clonotype has at least ten counts. CDR3 bases: TGTGCCAGCAGTCCCCCATACCAGGGGAAAGCTTTCTTT. It is translated as CASSPPYQGKAFF. The chain is built from TRBV25-1 and TRBJ1-1; D perhaps matches TRBD1 (6 bases). Germline V gene sequence: CDR1 MGHDK, CDR2 SYGVNS. The CDR3 is 13 residues long. Trimming pared 5 bases from V and 9 bases from J, leaving 16 bases between.

In its sample, this clonotype was seen many times. The junction and the germline gene differ at one end; a read error may be behind it. This chain uses TRBV9 with TRBJ2-7, with 8 nucleotides matching TRBD2. Germline V CDR1 and CDR2: SGDLS, YYNGEE. The CDR3 is 15 amino acids. CDR3 loop: CASSVGLAKIYEQYF. The DNA for the CDR3 is TGTGCCAGCAGCGTAGGACTAGCGAAAATCTACGAACAGTACTTC.

This clonotype was detected ten times or more. The rearrangement links TRBV2 to TRBJ2-7; 10 bases are shared with TRBD2. Germline CDR1 reads SNHLY; CDR2 reads FYNNEI. There are 14 residues in the CDR3. The junction had 5 bases not matched to a gene; V was cut back by 3 bases and J by 6 bases. CDR3: CASSEGTSAPEQYF. CDR3 in DNA: TGTGCCAGCAGTGAGGGGACTAGCGCGCCCGAGCAGTACTTC. The complete variable domain, with remaining parts taken from reference TRBV2 and TRBJ2-7, reads EPEVTQTPSHQVTQMGQEVILRCVPISNHLYFYWYRQILGQKVEFLVSFYNNEISEKSEIFDDQFSVERPDGSNFTLKIRSTKLEDSAMYFCASSEGTSAPEQYFGPGTRLTVT.

This clonotype is labeled medium-sized. The chain joins TRBV5-1 to TRBJ2-1, with D uncertain. The CDR3 consists of 15 residues. Germline values: CDR1 SGHRS, CDR2 YFSETQ. The germline V and J ends were trimmed by 0 bases and 0 bases, with 7 bases remaining between them. The chain's CDR3 is CASSLGADSYNEQFF. In DNA, the CDR3 is TGCGCCAGCAGCTTGGGCGCCGACTCCTACAATGAGCAGTTCTTC.

This clonotype is categorized as medium-sized. The CDR3 loop reads CASSAPSGGVYGYTF. In DNA form, the CDR3 reads TGTGCCAGCAGCGCTCCCTCAGGGGGCGTCTATGGCTACACCTTC. V usage is TRBV7-9 and J usage is TRBJ1-2, with 8 bases lining up with TRBD1. This CDR3 is built from 15 residues. CDR1 is SEHNR, CDR2 FQNEAQ, per germline (reference sequence). Trimming removed 5 bases from V and 4 bases from J; junction bases left unmatched: 9.

This clonotype was recorded many times. The CDR3 spells CASGGTGGAGSLHF. In DNA, the CDR3 is TGTGCCAGCGGCGGGACAGGGGGCGCGGGCTCCCTCCACTTT. The chain recombines TRBV6-2 or TRBV6-3 with TRBJ1-6, with 12 bases that match TRBD1. The CDR3 spans 14 residues. Looked up from germline, CDR1 is MNHEY and CDR2 is SVGEGT. The V and J ends lost 8 bases and 14 bases, in that order; junction bases with no gene match: 10.